This T cell receptor beta chain was sequenced during a study of T cells in Graves' hyperthyroidism and ophthalmopathy (dated by TCRdb to between 2017 and 2020). Regarding the research as a whole: Peripheral blood samples were taken at the time of initial diagnosis, prior to any treatment. The paper describes TCR Vbeta CDR3 sequencing of 140 or so peripheral blood samples, made up of approximately 40 ophthalmopathy patients, roughly 72 hyperthyroidism patients and some 17 progressor patients. To identify distinguishing TCR V-J signatures, a discovery cohort of around 100 patients was used, comprising 40 to 45 with Graves' ophthalmopathy and some 60 with stable Graves' hyperthyroidism. Prospective prediction of ophthalmopathy was tested in an independent validation cohort of approximately 19 hyperthyroidism patients and 17 patients who later progressed to ophthalmopathy. Once sampling was done, hyperthyroidism patients were given methimazole at a starting dose of 30 mg daily, whereas ophthalmopathy patients were given high-dose intravenous methylprednisolone. For training and testing, the approximately 97 patients in the discovery cohort were randomly divided in a 7:3 ratio. Thyroid tissue and blood T-cell repertoires from roughly 6 Graves' hyperthyroidism patients were also compared in the study.

Study-wide conclusions, independent of this receptor: Sample size was not statistically predetermined, and blinding of investigators to group allocation was not performed. During validation, the model predicted progression to ophthalmopathy a median of approximately 7 months ahead of onset, with more than 55% sensitivity and about 72% specificity. Most expanded thyroid clonotypes (frequency above 0.001) were also detected in blood, a finding suggesting that blood repertoires may reflect thyroid immune responses. A model built on a 13 V-J signature distinguished ophthalmopathy from stable hyperthyroidism, reaching roughly 88% sensitivity and about 81% specificity in cross-validation and 80%/75% in testing.

Ophthalmopathy patients had moderately to severely active disease, with a Clinical Activity Score of 3 or more, a NOSPECS grade of 4 or more, and a disease duration of less than 3 months. Any patient with an uncontrolled infection, another autoimmune disease, pregnancy or lactation was excluded. Diagnoses were established on the basis of clinical symptoms, serum thyroxine and TRAb, thyroid ultrasound, and orbital computed tomography. Ficoll-Paque density gradient centrifugation was used to isolate PBMCs from around 9.1 ml of fresh peripheral blood. Trizol reagent was used to extract total RNA, and RNA quality was then checked on an Agilent 2100 Bioanalyzer. The germline V and J ends show losses of 4 bases and 6 bases respectively, and no gene match explains 15 bases of the junction. Taken from cysteine to phenylalanine, the CDR3 has 18 residues. Left in the record is the CDR3 DNA by itself, 54 bases read in frame from the first base. CDR1 and CDR2 are drawn from the germline V gene: KGHDR, SFDVKD.

Amplification of TCR beta CDR3 regions was carried out from RNA transcripts. A first-round RT-PCR of the TCR CDR3 used the HTBI primer set with the Qiagen OneStep RT-PCR kit. A second multiplex PCR round built the libraries, followed by size selection and purification. Sequencing of the libraries was done on an Illumina HiSeq2000 using paired-end 100 bp reads. As for the original processing: SOAPnuke was used to process the raw data, with reads discarded if the reads contained adapters or uncalled bases, had a mean Phred below 15, or lacked an exact constant-primer or identifier match. COPE v1.2.5 was used to merge the high-quality paired reads, and each unique nucleotide sequence was defined as a clonotype. Clonotypes were aligned to IMGT TRBV, TRBD and TRBJ reference segments using MiTCR v1.1. Analysis was restricted to V-J combinations with a frequency above 0.0001, which covered just over 98% of repertoires. The TCS score was defined as F50 (clonal expansion) divided by E x V (chaos), with BLOSUM62-based TCRdist calculated between CDR3 peptides within each V-J. Welch's t-statistics and random forest reduced 514 V-J features to some 14, which were used in a naive Bayes classifier (R e1071). TCRdb ran its own pipeline on the public reads, namely fastp trimming at Q25 and MiXCR clone calling, and kept in-frame beta chains. Each CDR3 protein appears once, grouped with its most common genes and DNA. In this record, the V and J calls reflect TCRdb's handling and not the investigators' own analysis. Counted in this sample were some 570,000 distinct CDR3 sequences; 11% to 15% of them appeared once. The top ten constitute 7% to 9% of the sample.

This clonotype was seen repeatedly, ten times or more. Its specific antigen is unknown. No base quality values were provided; no much bigger clone lies one nucleotide off. The sample comprised blood. The chain couples TRBV24-1 to TRBJ2-3, with 10 middle bases fitting TRBD2. This TCR derives from a woman aged 18-30 years with Graves' ophthalmopathy. The DNA is TGTGCCACCAGTGACCCCGTCGGGACTAGCGCCCCGGAGGATACGCAGTATTTT. Its amino acids are CATSDPVGTSAPEDTQYF.